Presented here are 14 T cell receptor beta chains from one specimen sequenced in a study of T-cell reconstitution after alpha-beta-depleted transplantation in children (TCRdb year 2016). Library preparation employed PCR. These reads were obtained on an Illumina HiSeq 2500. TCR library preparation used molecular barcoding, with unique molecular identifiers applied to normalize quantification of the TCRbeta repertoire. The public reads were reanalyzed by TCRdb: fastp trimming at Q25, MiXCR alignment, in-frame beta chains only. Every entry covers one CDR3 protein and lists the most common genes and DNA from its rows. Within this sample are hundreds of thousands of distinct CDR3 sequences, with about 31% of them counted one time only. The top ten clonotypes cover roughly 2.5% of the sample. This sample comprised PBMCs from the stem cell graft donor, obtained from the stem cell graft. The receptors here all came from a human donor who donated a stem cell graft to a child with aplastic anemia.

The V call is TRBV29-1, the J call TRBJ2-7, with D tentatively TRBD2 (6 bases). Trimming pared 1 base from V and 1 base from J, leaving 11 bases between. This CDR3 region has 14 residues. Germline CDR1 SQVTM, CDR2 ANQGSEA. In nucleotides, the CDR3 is TGCAGCGTTGAAGGAGGTAGCGGTTCCTACGAGCAGTACTTC. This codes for CSVEGGSGSYEQYF.

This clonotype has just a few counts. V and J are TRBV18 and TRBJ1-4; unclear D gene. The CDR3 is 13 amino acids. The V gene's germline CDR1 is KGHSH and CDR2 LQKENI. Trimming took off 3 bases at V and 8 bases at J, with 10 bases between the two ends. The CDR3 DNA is TGTGCCAGCTCACCGGCGGGAAGGGAAAAACTGTTTTTT. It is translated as CASSPAGREKLFF.

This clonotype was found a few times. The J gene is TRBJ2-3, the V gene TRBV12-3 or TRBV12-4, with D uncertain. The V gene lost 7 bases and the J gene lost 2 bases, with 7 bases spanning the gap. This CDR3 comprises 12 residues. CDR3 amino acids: CASTQNTDTQYF. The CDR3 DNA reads TGTGCCAGCACCCAAAACACAGATACGCAGTATTTT.

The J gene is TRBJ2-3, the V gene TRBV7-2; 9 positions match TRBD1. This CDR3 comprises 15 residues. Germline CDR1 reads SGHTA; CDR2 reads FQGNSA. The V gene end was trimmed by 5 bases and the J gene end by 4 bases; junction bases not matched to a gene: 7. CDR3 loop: CASSPPGTGSDTQYF. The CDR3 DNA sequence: TGTGCCAGCAGCCCTCCTGGGACAGGGTCAGATACGCAGTATTTT.

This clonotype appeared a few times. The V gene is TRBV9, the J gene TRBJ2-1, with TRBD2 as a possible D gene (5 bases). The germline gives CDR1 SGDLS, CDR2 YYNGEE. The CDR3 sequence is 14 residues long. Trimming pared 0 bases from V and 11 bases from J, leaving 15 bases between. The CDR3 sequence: CASSVGRAREKQFF. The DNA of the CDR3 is TGTGCCAGCAGCGTAGGGCGGGCCCGGGAAAAGCAGTTCTTC.

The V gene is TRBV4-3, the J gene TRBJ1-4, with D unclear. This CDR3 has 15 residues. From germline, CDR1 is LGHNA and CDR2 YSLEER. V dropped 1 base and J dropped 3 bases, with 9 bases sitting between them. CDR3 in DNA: TGCGCCAGCAGCCAAGCTGGAGCTGCTAATGAAAAACTGTTTTTT. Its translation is CASSQAGAANEKLFF.

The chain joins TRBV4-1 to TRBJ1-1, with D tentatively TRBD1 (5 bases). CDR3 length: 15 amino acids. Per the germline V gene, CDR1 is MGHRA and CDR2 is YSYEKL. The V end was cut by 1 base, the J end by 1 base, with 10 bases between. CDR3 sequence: CASSQAGTRNTEAFF. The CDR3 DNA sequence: TGCGCCAGCAGCCAAGCAGGGACTCGGAACACTGAAGCTTTCTTT.

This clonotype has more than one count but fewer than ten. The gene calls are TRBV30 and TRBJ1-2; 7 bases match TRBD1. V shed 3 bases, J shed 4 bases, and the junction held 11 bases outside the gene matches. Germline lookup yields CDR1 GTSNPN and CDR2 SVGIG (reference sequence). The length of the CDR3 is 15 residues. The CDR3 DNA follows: TGTGCCTGGAGGATGACAGGGATAATAAGCTATGGCTACACCTTC. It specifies CAWRMTGIISYGYTF.

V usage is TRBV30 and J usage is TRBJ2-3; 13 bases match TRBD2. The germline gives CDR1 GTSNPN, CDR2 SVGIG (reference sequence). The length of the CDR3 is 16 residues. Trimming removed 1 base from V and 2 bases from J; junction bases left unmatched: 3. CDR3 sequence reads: CAWSGLAGGNTDTQYF. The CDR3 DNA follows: TGTGCCTGGAGTGGACTAGCGGGAGGCAACACAGATACGCAGTATTTT.

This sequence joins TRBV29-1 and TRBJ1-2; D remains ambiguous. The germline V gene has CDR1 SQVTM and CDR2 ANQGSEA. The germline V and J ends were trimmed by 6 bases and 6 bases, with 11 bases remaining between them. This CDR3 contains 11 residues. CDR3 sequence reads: CSVQVADGYTF. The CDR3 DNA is TGCAGCGTCCAGGTGGCGGATGGCTACACCTTC.

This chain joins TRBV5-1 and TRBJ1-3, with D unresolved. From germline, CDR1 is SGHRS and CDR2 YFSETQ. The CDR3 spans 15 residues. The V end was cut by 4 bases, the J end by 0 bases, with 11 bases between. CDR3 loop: CASSPGSLSGNTIYF. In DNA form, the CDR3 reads TGCGCCAGCAGCCCCGGCAGCCTCTCTGGAAACACCATATATTTT.

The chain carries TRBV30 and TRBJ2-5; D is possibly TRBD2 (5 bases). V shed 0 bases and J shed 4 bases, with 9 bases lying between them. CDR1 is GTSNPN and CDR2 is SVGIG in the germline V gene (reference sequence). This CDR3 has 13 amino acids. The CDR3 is CAWSVPSGETQYF. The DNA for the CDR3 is TGTGCCTGGAGTGTCCCCAGCGGAGAGACCCAGTACTTC. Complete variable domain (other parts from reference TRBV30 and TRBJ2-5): SQTIHQWPATLVQPVGSPLSLECTVEGTSNPNLYWYRQAAGRGLQLLFYSVGIGQISSEVPQNLSASRPQDRQFILSSKKLLLSDSGFYLCAWSVPSGETQYFGPGTRLLVL.

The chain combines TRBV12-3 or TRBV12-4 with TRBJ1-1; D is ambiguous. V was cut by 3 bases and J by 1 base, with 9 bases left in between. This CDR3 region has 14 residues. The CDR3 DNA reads TGTGCCAGCAGTTTCACGGTTTCGAACACTGAAGCTTTCTTT. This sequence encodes CASSFTVSNTEAFF.

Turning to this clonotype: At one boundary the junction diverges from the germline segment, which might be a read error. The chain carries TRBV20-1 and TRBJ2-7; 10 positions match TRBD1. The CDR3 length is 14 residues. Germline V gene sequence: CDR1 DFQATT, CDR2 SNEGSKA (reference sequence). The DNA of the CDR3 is TGCTGTGCCGGGACAGGGGCGAGGGTCAACGAGCAGTACTTC. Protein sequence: CCAGTGARVNEQYF.